Listed here is a single T cell receptor beta chain. Its antigen remains undetermined. No base quality information exists; no much larger clone differs at one position. Using the deep immunoSEQ assay, multiplex PCR amplified TCR CDR3 regions from genomic DNA. Genomic DNA extracted from each cell subset was distributed evenly over all wells of several immunoSEQ 96-well plates, and each plate served as one replicate. For sorted subsets, approximately 190 ng genomic DNA, equal to some 28,000 T cell genomes, was loaded into each replicate PCR. Purified libraries were quantified with a Qubit 3.0 fluorometer, sized on a Bioanalyzer 2100, and re-quantified with the KAPA Library Quantification kit. A separate single-read 150-cycle Illumina NextSeq 550 flow cell was used to sequence each immunoSEQ 96-well plate. The paper's data handling went like this. Because the immunoSEQ output held only junctional sequences and lacked quality scores, the filtering could not match the filtering applied to full-length reads. Sequences were annotated with PyIR, a Python wrapper for IgBLAST v1.9, and V/J genes and CDR3 were assigned using IMGT germline references. Reads were removed for weak V/J assignments (E-value above 1e-6), missing CDR3, stop codons, out-of-frame junctions, or ambiguous translated residues. A V3J clonotype was defined by an identical inferred V gene, J gene, and CDR3 amino acid sequence. Percentage overlap between repertoires was computed as shared unique clonotypes divided by the size of the smaller repertoire. Richness of each repertoire was evaluated using RTK rarefaction, the Chao1 estimator, and Recon v2.1 estimates of unobserved clonotypes. Generation probabilities were computed with OLGA for all TCRbeta clonotypes obtained by the gDNA method from a few donors. TCRdb obtained this table from immuneACCESS and retained in-frame rearrangements with V and J assigned. These tables miss some clones; where compared with another copy, unresolved V genes account for less than half of the shortfall, and the remainder is unexplained. V, J and clone size are taken as reported in that table, and D and trimming were inferred from the DNA itself. The sample contains 2 million to 2.5 million clones, approximately 93% of them found a single time. The ten largest clones capture 0.39% of the sample.

The donors were healthy, HIV-negative adults who had no recently reported acute infections or vaccinations. Every donor was a Caucasian adult residing in Nashville, Tennessee, USA. Magnetic negative selection was used to enrich CD4+ T cells, after which naive cells were positively selected on CD45RA and the negative fraction became the memory subset. Blood was collected by leukapheresis, and PBMCs were isolated by Ficoll-Histopaque density gradient centrifugation and then cryopreserved in liquid nitrogen vapor phase. Analytical flow cytometry was used to check the purity and quantity of each magnetically sorted T cell population. Each sorted fraction had its genomic DNA isolated and then quantified by UV absorbance on a Nanodrop 2000c. The data were obtained in a study of shared clonotypes between healthy human individuals (dated by TCRdb to the early 2020s). Turning to the overall study: The cohort included three men and two women between 18 and 49 years of age. To increase sequencing depth and limit assay-specific biases, different laboratories used diverse techniques to prepare libraries and sequence TCR repertoires. Between about 0.85 and 10 billion PBMCs per donor were obtained by leukapheresis. For each donor, CD4 naive and CD4 memory were each run on three plates, CD8 naive on two plates, and CD8 memory on one plate. To estimate repertoire size and how much clonotype sharing occurs between individuals, the study deeply sequenced the blood TCR repertoires of several healthy adults.

The paper as a whole reports these results and caveats: Because the study included only a small number of donors, the genetic and exposure-history diversity represented was limited. Higher generation probabilities were observed for clonotypes shared by all four sorted-subset donors than for non-shared clonotypes. Across four donors, 4.5% to 6.5% of naive CD4, approximately 3.6% of naive CD8, under 2.5% of memory CD4, and under 0.45% of memory CD8 clonotypes were shared. Rarefaction of sorted-subset datasets indicated incomplete sequencing despite the large sequencing depth. Sampling was restricted to blood, and TCR repertoires in tissues likely differ from the TCR repertoires found in blood. Estimated clonotype richness was generally larger for naive than for memory subsets. Based on pairwise subsampling, the degree of clonotype sharing among donors was expected to be affected by sequencing depth.

The TCR comes from a man between 18 and 29 years old in good health. Some clones in this sample may be carry-over from other donors' samples. Source material: naive CD4+ T cells from PBMCs. The intended sense of this specimen's cell subset or site label: CD45RA+ positively selected.

At the DNA level, the sequence is TGTGCCAGCAGCAACGCCAACTATGGCTACACCTTC. The encoded protein is CASSNANYGYTF. Recombination linked TRBV6-1 to TRBJ1-2, with no reliable assignment of the D segment. Trimming takes 6 bases from V and 2 bases from J, and the germline ends sit 7 bases apart. The CDR3, cysteine through phenylalanine, is 12 amino acids long. The DNA shown is the 36-base CDR3, in frame from base 1. In the germline V gene, CDR1 corresponds to MNHNS and CDR2 to SASEGT.